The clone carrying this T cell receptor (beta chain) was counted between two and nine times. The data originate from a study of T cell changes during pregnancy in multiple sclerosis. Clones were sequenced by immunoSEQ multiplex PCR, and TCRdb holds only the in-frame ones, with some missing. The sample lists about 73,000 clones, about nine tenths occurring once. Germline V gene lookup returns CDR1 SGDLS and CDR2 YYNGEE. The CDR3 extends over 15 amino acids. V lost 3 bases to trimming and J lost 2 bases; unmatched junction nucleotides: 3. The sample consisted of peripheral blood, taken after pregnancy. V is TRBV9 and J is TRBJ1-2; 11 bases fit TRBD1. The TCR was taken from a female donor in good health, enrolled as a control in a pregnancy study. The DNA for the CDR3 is TGTGCCAGCAGCGCCGGGGACAGGGGGAACTATGGCTACACCTTC. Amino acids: CASSAGDRGNYGYTF.